This passage covers 20 T cell receptor beta chains from one sample sequenced in a study of T cell repertoires in cytomegalovirus infection. In TCRdb, the reads were re-called with MiXCR into one record per CDR3 protein. The table has about 700,000 distinct CDR3 sequences, around 31% seen once. No antigens are known for them. Material: cultured PBMCs, obtained from culture after CMV antigen stimulation. The receptors come from a human donor in good health (CMV status not recorded). Some clones in this sample may be carry-over from other donors' samples.

The rearrangement uses TRBV6-6 and TRBJ1-1; TRBD1 might be the D (5 bases). V lost 0 bases and J lost 7, with 6 bases in between. The CDR3 length is 12 residues. Germline-derived CDR1 and CDR2 are MNHNY and SVGAGI (reference sequence). DNA of the CDR3: TGTGCCAGCAGTTACTCGAGGGGTGAAGCTTTCTTT. Amino acids: CASSYSRGEAFF.

V is TRBV6-1 and J is TRBJ2-3; D gene uncertain. The CDR3 has 18 residues. Between the trimmed V and J ends, which lost 0 bases and 4 bases, there was a span of 20 bases. Per germline, CDR1 MNHNS and CDR2 SASEGT. CDR3 coding DNA: TGTGCCAGCAGTGAAGCGCTTCGCGGCTTAGCATCGGCAGATACGCAGTATTTT. Its protein product is CASSEALRGLASADTQYF.

This clonotype has only one observation. The genes are TRBV12-5 and TRBJ1-1, with D uncertain. Trimming took 7 bases from V and 3 from J, leaving 15 bases between them. The CDR3 loop spans 14 amino acids. CDR1 is LGHNT and CDR2 is FRNRAP in the germline V gene. The CDR3 sequence: CASAFDIEDTEAFF. CDR3 bases: TGTGCTAGTGCCTTCGACATAGAGGACACTGAAGCTTTCTTT.

This rearrangement joins TRBV15 to TRBJ2-1; TRBD1 is a possible D gene (6 bases). This CDR3 has 15 residues. Germline V gives CDR1 LNHNV, CDR2 YYDKDF (reference sequence). Trimming removed 7 bases at V and 2 bases at J, with 15 bases between. Here the CDR3 reads CATISLGAPYNEQFF. CDR3 DNA sequence: TGTGCCACCATCTCGTTGGGGGCCCCCTACAATGAGCAGTTCTTC.

The table lists this clonotype with a few counts. The V gene is TRBV6-2 or TRBV6-3, the J gene TRBJ2-2; D call uncertain. The V end lost 0 bases, the J end lost 6 bases, and 5 bases lay between the germline ends. Germline V CDR1 and CDR2: MNHEY, SVGEGT. The CDR3 spans 13 residues. CDR3 sequence reads: CASSYSSAGELFF. CDR3 in DNA: TGTGCCAGCAGTTACTCCTCAGCCGGGGAGCTGTTTTTT.

This clonotype was detected only a few times. V gene TRBV20-1 combines with J gene TRBJ1-1; D is ambiguous. This CDR3 spans 17 amino acids. Germline values: CDR1 DFQATT, CDR2 SNEGSKA (reference sequence). Trimming pared 2 bases from V and 1 base from J, leaving 20 bases between. The CDR3 region is CSARPSAERRRNTEAFF. The DNA for the CDR3 is TGCAGTGCTAGACCATCAGCGGAAAGGAGGCGGAACACTGAAGCTTTCTTT.

This clonotype was recorded only once. The V gene is TRBV20-1, the J gene TRBJ2-3, with D tentatively TRBD2 (5 bases). The CDR3 contains 15 residues. Between the trimmed V and J ends, which lost 5 bases and 5 bases, there was a span of 20 bases. Looked up from germline, CDR1 is DFQATT and CDR2 is SNEGSKA (reference sequence). The CDR3: CSAGIAAAGVDTQYF. CDR3 bases: TGCAGTGCTGGGATCGCGGCGGCCGGGGTAGATACGCAGTATTTT.

The gene calls are TRBV12-3 or TRBV12-4 and TRBJ2-7, with 10 positions matching TRBD2. This CDR3 comprises 15 residues. V was clipped by 0 bases and J by 3 bases; unmatched bases: 2. The CDR3 DNA follows: TGTGCCAGCAGTTTAGCGAGGACTAGCGGCTACGAGCAGTACTTC. This translates into CASSLARTSGYEQYF.

The chain couples TRBV7-6 to TRBJ2-1; the D gene is possibly TRBD2 (6 bases). Germline V gene lookup returns CDR1 SGHVS and CDR2 FNYEAQ. The CDR3 runs to 15 residues. V gave up 4 bases and J gave up 3 bases, with 13 bases separating them. In nucleotides, the CDR3 is TGTGCCAGCAGCTGGCCCTATAGCGGCTACAATGAGCAGTTCTTC. It is translated as CASSWPYSGYNEQFF.

J is TRBJ2-3 and V is TRBV14, with no clear D. The V end lost 8 bases, the J end lost 2 bases, and 14 bases lay between the germline ends. Germline V gene data show CDR1 as SGHDN and CDR2 as FVKESK. The length of the CDR3 is 14 residues. CDR3 loop: CASGKSYHTDTQYF. DNA for the CDR3: TGTGCCAGCGGGAAGTCTTACCACACAGATACGCAGTATTTT.

The chain employs TRBV20-1 and TRBJ1-1, with D perhaps TRBD1 (5 bases). Germline CDR1 reads DFQATT; CDR2 reads SNEGSKA (reference sequence). V lost 3 bases to trimming and J lost 7 bases, with 12 bases between them. The CDR3 totals 12 residues. The CDR3 sequence: CSARRIRVEAFF. Here the CDR3 DNA reads TGCAGTGCTAGGCGCATCAGGGTTGAAGCTTTCTTT.

This chain uses TRBV10-3 with TRBJ2-1, with 8 bases aligning to TRBD1. V lost 2 bases and J lost 3; bases outside the gene matches: 6. The CDR3 is 16 amino acids. Germline CDR1 reads ENHRY; CDR2 reads SYGVKD. The DNA for the CDR3 is TGTGCCATCAGTGAGAATAGGGGACAGGTCTACAATGAGCAGTTCTTC. Its protein product is CAISENRGQVYNEQFF.

This clonotype was picked up many times. This chain uses TRBV7-2 with TRBJ2-6; D gene uncertain. Trimming removed 5 bases at V and 1 base at J, with 15 bases between. CDR1 and CDR2 from the germline V gene are SGHTA and FQGNSA. The CDR3 is 17 amino acids. This chain's CDR3 is CASSLWASRSGANVLTF. In DNA, the CDR3 is TGTGCCAGCAGCCTGTGGGCCAGTAGGTCTGGGGCCAACGTCCTGACTTTC.

The rearrangement uses TRBV7-2 and TRBJ1-2; D unresolved. V gave up 2 bases and J gave up 4 bases, with 11 bases separating them. The germline V gene has CDR1 SGHTA and CDR2 FQGNSA. The CDR3 loop spans 14 amino acids. The CDR3 loop is CASSLTSGLYGYTF. The CDR3 bases are TGTGCCAGCAGCTTAACCAGTGGACTCTATGGCTACACCTTC.

The chain employs TRBV7-9 and TRBJ2-1, with 7 bases identical to TRBD2. The CDR3 length is 15 residues. Trimming at V came to 5 bases and at J to 7 bases, leaving 11 bases not matched to a gene. CDR1 is SEHNR, CDR2 FQNEAQ, per germline (reference sequence). This chain's CDR3 is CASSPPVPGGNEQFF. The DNA of the CDR3 is TGTGCCAGCAGCCCCCCCGTCCCGGGGGGAAATGAGCAGTTCTTC.

This clonotype was counted between two and nine times. In nucleotides, the CDR3 is TGCGCCAGCAGCTTGACAGGAAGGGGGTACGAGCAGTACTTC. It codes for CASSLTGRGYEQYF. The chain joins TRBV5-1 to TRBJ2-7, with a possible D match to TRBD1 (6 bases). The germline CDR1 and CDR2 sequences are SGHRS and YFSETQ. The germline V and J ends were trimmed by 1 base and 4 bases, with 12 bases remaining between them. The CDR3 length is 14 residues.

V is TRBV6-6 and J is TRBJ1-1; D is uncertain. The germline V and J ends were trimmed by 11 bases and 4 bases, with 14 bases remaining between them. CDR1 and CDR2 (germline): MNHNY, SVGAGI (reference sequence). The CDR3 extends over 12 amino acids. The CDR3 reads CAGASGGTEAFF. CDR3 coding DNA: TGTGCCGGAGCGTCGGGCGGCACTGAAGCTTTCTTT.

This clonotype was seen only a few times. This rearrangement joins TRBV7-9 to TRBJ1-4; TRBD1 matches 7 bases. Germline values: CDR1 SEHNR, CDR2 FQNEAQ (reference sequence). The CDR3 runs to 13 residues. The ends lost 4 bases at V and 8 bases at J; junction bases unmatched: 4. CDR3 in amino acids: CASSSLDREKLFF. CDR3 sequence (DNA): TGTGCCAGCAGCTCTCTGGACAGGGAAAAACTGTTTTTT. Full variable domain (remainder filled in from reference TRBV7-9 and TRBJ1-4): DTGVSQNPRHKITKRGQNVTFRCDPISEHNRLYWYRQTLGQGPEFLTYFQNEAQLEKSRLLSDRFSAERPKGSFSTLEIQRTEQGDSAMYLCASSSLDREKLFFGSGTQLSVL.

The chain links TRBV6-5 to TRBJ1-3, with a weak D call TRBD1 (5 bases). The V gene's germline CDR1 is MNHEY and CDR2 SVGAGI. This CDR3 is 15 amino acids long. With 0 bases removed from V and 2 bases from J, the gap between germline ends came to 8 bases. CDR3 coding DNA: TGTGCCAGCAGTTACTCAGGGGCGACTGGAAACACCATATATTTT. This codes for CASSYSGATGNTIYF.

The chain uses TRBV25-1 and TRBJ2-3; tentative D call: TRBD2 (6 bases). This CDR3 is built from 15 residues. Germline values: CDR1 MGHDK, CDR2 SYGVNS. V lost 5 bases to trimming and J lost 0 bases, with 12 bases between them. CDR3 sequence reads: CASSKGGFSTDTQYF. DNA for the CDR3: TGTGCCAGCAGTAAGGGAGGTTTTAGCACAGATACGCAGTATTTT.